What follows are 7 T cell receptor beta chains derived from one specimen sequenced in a study of memory CD4+ T cells and cytomegalovirus serostatus. The sort gate was single viable CD3+CD4+CD8-CD45RO+ cells for memory CD4+ T cells. This table comes from immunoSEQ multiplex PCR, and its TCRdb copy is limited to in-frame clones, with some not included. In the table there are 85,000 to 100,000 clones, under 90% of which are singletons. Sequencing input: memory CD4+ T cells from blood. The receptor source for this set is an adult in good health and CMV-seropositive.

This rearrangement joins TRBV6-6 to TRBJ1-2, with a possible D match to TRBD1 (6 bases). Germline CDR1 is MNHNY and CDR2 is SVGAGI (reference sequence). With 4 bases removed from V and 6 bases from J, the gap between germline ends came to 21 bases. The CDR3 covers 16 residues. The CDR3 here is CASSLIQGRSYDGYTF. Here the CDR3 DNA reads TGTGCCAGCAGTTTAATCCAGGGGAGGTCCTACGATGGCTACACCTTC.

The V gene is TRBV4-3, the J gene TRBJ2-4, with 10 bases identical to TRBD2. This CDR3 is 15 amino acids long. The trim removed 1 base at V and 6 bases at J, leaving 3 bases unmatched. CDR1 and CDR2 from the germline V gene are LGHNA and YSLEER. Here the CDR3 reads CASSQALAGVNIQYF. CDR3 sequence (DNA): TGCGCCAGCAGCCAAGCTCTAGCGGGAGTAAACATTCAGTACTTC.

The V and J genes are TRBV6-1 and TRBJ2-5, with a weak D call TRBD2 (5 bases). Germline loops: CDR1 MNHNS, CDR2 SASEGT. CDR3 size: 14 residues. V lost 7 bases to trimming and J lost 11 bases, with 23 bases between them. The CDR3 sequence: CASTPETSGVPQYF. Here the CDR3 DNA reads TGTGCCAGCACCCCCGAAACGTCCGGGGTTCCTCAGTACTTC.

The chain couples TRBV9 to TRBJ2-1; tentatively, D is TRBD1 (5 bases). The CDR3 length is 16 residues. Between the trimmed V and J ends, which lost 3 bases and 0 bases, there was a span of 13 bases. Germline assignment: CDR1 SGDLS and CDR2 YYNGEE. CDR3 loop: CASSEARGSSYNEQFF. The CDR3 nucleotides are TGTGCCAGCAGCGAAGCTAGGGGAAGCTCCTACAATGAGCAGTTCTTC. Complete variable domain (other parts from reference TRBV9 and TRBJ2-1): DSGVTQTPKHLITATGQRVTLRCSPRSGDLSVYWYQQSLDQGLQFLIQYYNGEERAKGNILERFSAQQFPDLHSELNLSSLELGDSALYFCASSEARGSSYNEQFFGPGTRLTVL.

The chain carries TRBV10-1 and TRBJ1-2; perhaps TRBD1 as D (6 bases). Germline V gene data show CDR1 as WNHNN and CDR2 as SYGVQD (reference sequence). Trimming pared 6 bases from V and 8 bases from J, leaving 16 bases between. The CDR3 consists of 13 residues. The CDR3 nucleotides read TGCGCCAGCAGCCCTACGCGGGACATCGGCTACACCTTC. Protein: CASSPTRDIGYTF.

The chain joins TRBV5-1 to TRBJ2-3; unclear D gene. The germline V gene encodes CDR1 SGHRS and CDR2 YFSETQ. The CDR3 consists of 15 residues. Trimming pared 2 bases from V and 2 bases from J, leaving 12 bases between. CDR3 sequence reads: CASSFQEAYTDTQYF. Written as DNA, the CDR3 is TGCGCCAGCAGCTTCCAGGAAGCTTACACAGATACGCAGTATTTT. Complete variable domain (other parts from reference TRBV5-1 and TRBJ2-3): KAGVTQTPRYLIKTRGQQVTLSCSPISGHRSVSWYQQTPGQGLQFLFEYFSETQRNKGNFPGRFSGRQFSNSRSEMNVSTLELGDSALYLCASSFQEAYTDTQYFGPGTRLTVL.

This chain links TRBV5-1 with TRBJ2-2; D is unresolved. The CDR3 loop spans 16 amino acids. In germline, CDR1 is SGHRS, CDR2 YFSETQ. The germline V and J ends were trimmed by 1 base and 5 bases, with 15 bases remaining between them. The CDR3 spells CASSLNSNLGTGELFF. The CDR3 nucleotides are TGCGCCAGCAGCTTGAACAGCAATTTGGGGACCGGGGAGCTGTTTTTT.